A single sample is the source of the 9 T cell receptor beta chains below, sequenced in a study of blood T cell repertoires in COVID-19. Assay used: immunoSEQ multiplex PCR; TCRdb lists only in-frame clones, some missing. The repertoire holds hundreds of thousands of clones, with around 89% as singletons. The sample comprised PBMCs or T cells enriched from blood (not recorded which). All receptors come from a young woman who had recovered from COVID-19.

The chain links TRBV5-1 to TRBJ2-1, with 8 nucleotides matching TRBD2. The V and J ends lost 0 bases and 1 base, in that order; junction bases with no gene match: 3. Germline-derived CDR1 and CDR2 are SGHRS and YFSETQ. The CDR3 extends over 16 amino acids. For the CDR3, the DNA is TGCGCCAGCAGCTTGGACAGCGGGGGTTCCTACAATGAGCAGTTCTTC. This sequence encodes CASSLDSGGSYNEQFF.

This chain links TRBV11-2 with TRBJ1-4; D not resolved. From germline, CDR1 is SGHAT and CDR2 FQNNGV. The V end was cut by 0 bases, the J end by 4 bases, with 9 bases between. The length of the CDR3 is 15 residues. The CDR3 region is CASSLDPGRNEKLFF. The CDR3 DNA reads as TGTGCCAGCAGCTTAGATCCAGGTCGTAATGAAAAACTGTTTTTT.

This clone was recorded a few times. The chain recombines TRBV9 with TRBJ1-3; maybe TRBD1 (5 bases). This CDR3 region has 15 residues. V was pared by 6 bases and J by 2 bases, with 15 bases between. Germline V lookup: CDR1 SGDLS, CDR2 YYNGEE. CDR3 coding DNA: TGTGCCAGCACCCAGACAGTAAGTCCTGGAAACACCATATATTTT. This codes for CASTQTVSPGNTIYF.

V is TRBV7-3 and J is TRBJ1-4; D perhaps matches TRBD1 (6 bases). Trimming stripped 5 bases from V and 8 bases from J, with 12 bases between. The CDR3 spans 13 residues. In germline, CDR1 is SGHTA, CDR2 FQGTGA. CDR3 region: CASSRGAGEKLFF. Here the CDR3 DNA reads TGTGCCAGCAGCCGGGGGGCTGGGGAAAAACTGTTTTTT.

The V gene is TRBV24-1, the J gene TRBJ1-2, with 7 bases aligning to TRBD1. This CDR3 has 14 amino acids. Unmatched junction bases numbered 4, after V lost 2 bases and J lost 5 bases. Per germline, CDR1 KGHDR and CDR2 SFDVKD. CDR3 amino acids: CATSDSTGKYGYTF. The CDR3 nucleotides read TGTGCCACCAGTGATTCGACAGGGAAATATGGCTACACCTTC.

The chain is built from TRBV28 and TRBJ2-7; 11 nucleotides agree with TRBD2. Germline V gene sequence: CDR1 MDHEN, CDR2 SYDVKM. V lost 1 base, J lost 6 bases, and 14 bases stayed unmatched. The CDR3 is 18 amino acids. The CDR3 DNA is TGTGCCAGCAGTTTATCAATTGGGACTAGCGGCCGGGAGGGCGAGCAGTACTTC. Translation gives CASSLSIGTSGREGEQYF.

The J gene is TRBJ2-1, the V gene TRBV3-1 (or the pseudogene TRBV3-2); 12 bases fit TRBD2. This CDR3 contains 19 residues. Germline V lookup: CDR1 LGHDT, CDR2 YNNKEL (reference sequence). V trimming: 6 bases; J trimming: 3 bases; junction bases outside the gene matches: 15. In DNA, the CDR3 is TGTGCCAGCAGGAAAACCGTTCTAGCGGGAGGGACCCGCTACAATGAGCAGTTCTTC. Translating it yields CASRKTVLAGGTRYNEQFF.

The chain is built from TRBV27 and TRBJ1-5, with 12 nucleotides matching TRBD1. Losses at the gene ends were 4 bases for V and 6 bases for J; bases not matched to a gene: 4. The CDR3 is 15 residues long. Germline V CDR1 and CDR2: MNHEY, SMNVEV (reference sequence). The CDR3, as DNA: TGTGCCAGCAGTTCCGGGACAGGGGGCTTTCAGCCCCAGCATTTT. As protein: CASSSGTGGFQPQHF.

The rearrangement links TRBV14 to TRBJ1-1; weak D call: TRBD1 (5 bases). CDR3 size: 12 residues. Germline V gene data show CDR1 as SGHDN and CDR2 as FVKESK. V was clipped by 0 bases and J by 11 bases, with 10 bases between them. In DNA, the CDR3 is TGTGCCAGCAGCCAAGATTGGGGGGGGGCTTTCTTT. Protein sequence: CASSQDWGGAFF. The variable domain in full, with the rest retrieved from reference TRBV14 and TRBJ1-1, is EAGVTQFPSHSVIEKGQTVTLRCDPISGHDNLYWYRRVMGKEIKFLLHFVKESKQDESGMPNNRFLAERTGGTYSTLKVQPAELEDSGVYFCASSQDWGGAFFGQGTRLTVV.